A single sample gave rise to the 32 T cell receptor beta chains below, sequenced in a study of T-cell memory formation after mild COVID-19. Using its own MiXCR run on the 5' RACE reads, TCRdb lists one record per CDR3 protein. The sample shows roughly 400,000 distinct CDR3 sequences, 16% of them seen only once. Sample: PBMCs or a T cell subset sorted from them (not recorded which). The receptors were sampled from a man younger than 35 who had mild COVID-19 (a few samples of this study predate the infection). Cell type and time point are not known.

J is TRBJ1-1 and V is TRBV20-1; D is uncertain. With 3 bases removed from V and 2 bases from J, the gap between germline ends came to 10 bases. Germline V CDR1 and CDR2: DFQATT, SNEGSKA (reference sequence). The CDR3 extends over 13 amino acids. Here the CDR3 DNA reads TGCAGTGCTAGGAGAGTAGTCAACACTGAAGCTTTCTTT. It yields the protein CSARRVVNTEAFF.

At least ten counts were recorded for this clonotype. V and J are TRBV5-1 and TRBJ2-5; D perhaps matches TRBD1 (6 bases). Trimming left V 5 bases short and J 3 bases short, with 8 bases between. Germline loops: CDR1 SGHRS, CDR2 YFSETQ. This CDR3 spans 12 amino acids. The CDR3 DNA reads TGCGCCAGCAGTTACAGGGAAGAGACCCAGTACTTC. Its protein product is CASSYREETQYF.

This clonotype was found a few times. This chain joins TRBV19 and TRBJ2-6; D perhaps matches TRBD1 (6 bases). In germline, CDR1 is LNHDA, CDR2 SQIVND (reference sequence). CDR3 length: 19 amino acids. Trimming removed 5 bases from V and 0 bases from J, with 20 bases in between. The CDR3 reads CASSRGQQYLDSGANVLTF. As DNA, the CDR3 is TGTGCCAGTAGTCGCGGACAGCAGTACTTGGACTCTGGGGCCAACGTCCTGACTTTC.

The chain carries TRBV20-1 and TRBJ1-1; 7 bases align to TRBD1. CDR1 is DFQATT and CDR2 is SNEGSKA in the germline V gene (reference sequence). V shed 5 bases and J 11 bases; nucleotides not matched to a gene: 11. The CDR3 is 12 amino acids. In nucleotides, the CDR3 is TGCAGTGCTCTCTGGGCCCCAGGGGGGGCTTTCTTT. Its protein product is CSALWAPGGAFF.

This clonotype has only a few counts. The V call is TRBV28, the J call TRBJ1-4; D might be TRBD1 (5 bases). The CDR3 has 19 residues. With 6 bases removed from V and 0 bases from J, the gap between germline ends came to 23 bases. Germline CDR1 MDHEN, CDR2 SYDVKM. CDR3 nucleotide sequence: TGTGCCAGCAGGGGGGTTTACGTTCCTAGCCCTGCAACTAATGAAAAACTGTTTTTT. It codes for CASRGVYVPSPATNEKLFF.

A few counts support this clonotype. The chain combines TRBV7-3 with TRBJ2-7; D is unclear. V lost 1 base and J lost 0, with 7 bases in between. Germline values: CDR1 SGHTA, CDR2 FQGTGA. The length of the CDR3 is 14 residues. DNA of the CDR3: TGTGCCAGCAGCTTAAGCTCAGGCTCCTACGAGCAGTACTTC. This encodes CASSLSSGSYEQYF.

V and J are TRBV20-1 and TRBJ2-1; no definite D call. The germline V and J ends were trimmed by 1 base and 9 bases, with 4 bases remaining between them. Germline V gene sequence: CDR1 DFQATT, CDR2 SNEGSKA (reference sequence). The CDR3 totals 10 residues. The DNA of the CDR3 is TGCAGTGCTAGAGGCGGTGAGCAGTTCTTC. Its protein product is CSARGGEQFF.

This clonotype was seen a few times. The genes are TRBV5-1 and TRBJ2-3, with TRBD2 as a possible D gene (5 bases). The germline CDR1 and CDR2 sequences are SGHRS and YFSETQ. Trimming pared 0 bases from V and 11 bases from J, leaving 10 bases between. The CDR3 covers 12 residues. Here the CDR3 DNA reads TGCGCCAGCAGCTTGGATAGCGAGAAGCAGTATTTT. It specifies CASSLDSEKQYF.

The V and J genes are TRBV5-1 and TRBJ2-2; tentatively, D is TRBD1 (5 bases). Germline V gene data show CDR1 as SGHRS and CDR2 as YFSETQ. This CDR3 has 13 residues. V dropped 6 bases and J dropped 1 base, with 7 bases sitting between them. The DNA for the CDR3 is TGCGCCAGCATAGGGGAGAACACCGGGGAGCTGTTTTTT. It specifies CASIGENTGELFF. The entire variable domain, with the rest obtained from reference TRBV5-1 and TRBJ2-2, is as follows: KAGVTQTPRYLIKTRGQQVTLSCSPISGHRSVSWYQQTPGQGLQFLFEYFSETQRNKGNFPGRFSGRQFSNSRSEMNVSTLELGDSALYLCASIGENTGELFFGEGSRLTVL.

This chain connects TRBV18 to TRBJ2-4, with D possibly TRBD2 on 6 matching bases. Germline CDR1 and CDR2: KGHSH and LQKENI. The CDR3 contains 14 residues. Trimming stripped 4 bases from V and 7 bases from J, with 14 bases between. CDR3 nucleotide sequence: TGTGCCAGCTCACTACAGGAGGGTAGGAACATTCAGTACTTC. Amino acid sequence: CASSLQEGRNIQYF.

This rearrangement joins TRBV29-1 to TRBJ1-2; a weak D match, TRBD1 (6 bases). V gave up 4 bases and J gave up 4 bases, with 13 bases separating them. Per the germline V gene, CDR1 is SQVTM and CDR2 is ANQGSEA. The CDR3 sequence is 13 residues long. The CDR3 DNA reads TGCAGCGTTGTACAGGGCGGACGCTATGGCTACACCTTC. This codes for CSVVQGGRYGYTF.

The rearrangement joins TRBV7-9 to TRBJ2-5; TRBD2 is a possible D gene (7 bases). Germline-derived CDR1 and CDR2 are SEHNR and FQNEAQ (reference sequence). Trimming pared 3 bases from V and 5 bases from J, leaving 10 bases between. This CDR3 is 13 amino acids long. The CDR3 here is CASSFGGRETQYF. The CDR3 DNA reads TGTGCCAGCAGCTTCGGGGGGCGTGAGACCCAGTACTTC.

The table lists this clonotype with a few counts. The CDR3 DNA is TGTGCCAGCAAAGTTGGGGGGGCTAGCACAGATACGCAGTATTTT. This encodes CASKVGGASTDTQYF. The J gene is TRBJ2-3, the V gene TRBV12-3 or TRBV12-4; D perhaps matches TRBD2 (7 bases). V was trimmed by 7 bases and J by 0 bases, leaving 14 bases between them. The CDR3 totals 15 residues.

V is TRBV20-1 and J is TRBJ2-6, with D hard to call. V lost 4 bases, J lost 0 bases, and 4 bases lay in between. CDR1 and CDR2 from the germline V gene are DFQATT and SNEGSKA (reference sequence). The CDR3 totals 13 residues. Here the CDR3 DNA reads TGCAGTGCTACGGTCTCTGGGGCCAACGTCCTGACTTTC. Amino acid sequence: CSATVSGANVLTF.

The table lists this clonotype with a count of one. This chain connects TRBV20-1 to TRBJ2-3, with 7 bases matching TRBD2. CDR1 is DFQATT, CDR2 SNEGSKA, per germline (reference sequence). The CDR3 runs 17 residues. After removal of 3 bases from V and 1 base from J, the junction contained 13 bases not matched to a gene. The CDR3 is CSASVTWGGGGTDTQYF. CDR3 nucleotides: TGCAGTGCTAGCGTTACCTGGGGGGGAGGGGGCACAGATACGCAGTATTTT.

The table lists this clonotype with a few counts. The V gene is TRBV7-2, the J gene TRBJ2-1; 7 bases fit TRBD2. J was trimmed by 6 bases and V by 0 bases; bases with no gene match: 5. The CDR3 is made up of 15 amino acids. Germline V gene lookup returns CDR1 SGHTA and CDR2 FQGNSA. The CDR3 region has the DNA TGTGCCAGCAGCTTAGCGCCCAGCGGGGCCAATGAGCAGTTCTTC. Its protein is CASSLAPSGANEQFF.

The CDR3 nucleotides are TGTGCCAGCAGTACCGGGACGCCCGGTATGACCCAGTACTTC. Translating gives CASSTGTPGMTQYF. The chain has TRBV12-3 or TRBV12-4 and TRBJ2-5; D possibly uses TRBD1 or TRBD2 (5 bases each). Trimming took 5 bases from V and 7 from J, leaving 17 bases between them. This CDR3 comprises 14 residues.

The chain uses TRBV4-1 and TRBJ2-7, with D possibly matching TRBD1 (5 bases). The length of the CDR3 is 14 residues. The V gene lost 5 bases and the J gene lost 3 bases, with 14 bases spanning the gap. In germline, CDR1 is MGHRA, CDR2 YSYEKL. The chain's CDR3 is CASSTTVRVYEQYF. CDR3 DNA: TGCGCCAGCAGCACCACGGTCAGGGTCTACGAGCAGTACTTC.

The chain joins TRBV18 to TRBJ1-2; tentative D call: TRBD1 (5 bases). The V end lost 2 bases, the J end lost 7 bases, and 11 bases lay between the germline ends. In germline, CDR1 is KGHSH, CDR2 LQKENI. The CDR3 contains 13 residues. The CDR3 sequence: CASSPSGRTGYTF. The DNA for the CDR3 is TGTGCCAGCTCACCATCAGGGAGGACTGGCTACACCTTC. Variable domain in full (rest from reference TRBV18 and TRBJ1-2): NAGVMQNPRHLVRRRGQEARLRCSPMKGHSHVYWYRQLPEEGLKFMVYLQKENIIDESGMPKERFSAEFPKEGPSILRIQQVVRGDSAAYFCASSPSGRTGYTFGSGTRLTVV.

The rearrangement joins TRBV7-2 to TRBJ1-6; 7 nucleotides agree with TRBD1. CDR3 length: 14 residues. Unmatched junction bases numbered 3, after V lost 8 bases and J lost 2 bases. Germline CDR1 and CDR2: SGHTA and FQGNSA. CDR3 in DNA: TGTGCCAGCGGCGGGACAGCCTATAATTCACCCCTCCACTTT. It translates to CASGGTAYNSPLHF.

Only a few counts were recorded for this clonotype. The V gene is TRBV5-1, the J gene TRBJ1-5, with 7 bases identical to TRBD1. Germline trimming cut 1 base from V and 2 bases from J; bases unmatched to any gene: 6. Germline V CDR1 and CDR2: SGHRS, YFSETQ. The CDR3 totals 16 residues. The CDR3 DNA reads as TGCGCCAGCAGCTTGAGACCCGGGACAGGCAATCAGCCCCAGCATTTT. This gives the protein CASSLRPGTGNQPQHF.

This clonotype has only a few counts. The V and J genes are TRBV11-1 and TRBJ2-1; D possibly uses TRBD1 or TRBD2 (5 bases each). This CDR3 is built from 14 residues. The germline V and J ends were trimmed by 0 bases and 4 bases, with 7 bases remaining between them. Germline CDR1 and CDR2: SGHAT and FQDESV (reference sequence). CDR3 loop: CASSLAGEYNEQFF. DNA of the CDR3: TGTGCCAGCAGCTTAGCGGGGGAGTACAATGAGCAGTTCTTC.

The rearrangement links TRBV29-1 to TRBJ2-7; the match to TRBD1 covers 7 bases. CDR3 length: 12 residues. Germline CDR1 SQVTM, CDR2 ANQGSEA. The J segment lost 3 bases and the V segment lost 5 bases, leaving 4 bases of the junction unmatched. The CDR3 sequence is CSVSAGGYEQYF. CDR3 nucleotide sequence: TGCAGCGTTAGCGCAGGGGGCTACGAGCAGTACTTC.

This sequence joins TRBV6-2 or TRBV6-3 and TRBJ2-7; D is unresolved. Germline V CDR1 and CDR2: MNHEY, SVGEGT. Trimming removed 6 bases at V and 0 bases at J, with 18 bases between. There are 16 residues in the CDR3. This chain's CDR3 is CASSKEPGIFSYEQYV. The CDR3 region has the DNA TGTGCCAGCAGCAAAGAGCCGGGTATCTTCTCCTACGAGCAGTACGTC.

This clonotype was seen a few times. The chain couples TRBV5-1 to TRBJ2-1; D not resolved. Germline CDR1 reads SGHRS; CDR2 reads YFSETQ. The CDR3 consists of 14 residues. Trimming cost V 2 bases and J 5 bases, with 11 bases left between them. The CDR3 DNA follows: TGCGCCAGCAGCTTAGGAAACAGCGACAATGAGCAGTTCTTC. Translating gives CASSLGNSDNEQFF.

The CDR3 bases are TGTGCCAGCACCCACGGTGGCCCCTACGAGCAGTACTTC. This codes for CASTHGGPYEQYF. The chain combines TRBV6-6 with TRBJ2-7, with D unresolved. The CDR3 is 13 amino acids. Germline V gene data show CDR1 as MNHNY and CDR2 as SVGAGI (reference sequence). The V and J ends lost 7 bases and 2 bases respectively, with 12 bases between them.

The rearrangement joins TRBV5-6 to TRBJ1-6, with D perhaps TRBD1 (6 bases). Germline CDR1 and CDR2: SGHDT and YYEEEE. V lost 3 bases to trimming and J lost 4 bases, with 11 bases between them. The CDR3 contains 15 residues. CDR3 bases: TGTGCCAGCAGCTACCGGACAGTTTATAATTCACCCCTCCACTTT. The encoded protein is CASSYRTVYNSPLHF.

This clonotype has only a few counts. Here the CDR3 reads CASSLTSGVGADTQYF. The CDR3, as DNA: TGTGCCAGCAGCTTGACTAGCGGGGTTGGAGCAGATACGCAGTATTTT. The J gene is TRBJ2-3, the V gene TRBV7-9, with 11 nucleotides matching TRBD2. CDR3 size: 16 residues. From germline, CDR1 is SEHNR and CDR2 FQNEAQ (reference sequence). With 3 bases clipped from V and 4 bases from J, the junction kept 6 bases outside the gene matches.

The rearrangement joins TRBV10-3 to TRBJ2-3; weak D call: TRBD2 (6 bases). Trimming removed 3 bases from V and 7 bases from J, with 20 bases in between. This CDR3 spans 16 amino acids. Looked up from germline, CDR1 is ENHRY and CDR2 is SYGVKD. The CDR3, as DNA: TGTGCCATCAGTGATTCGAAGGCTGGAGGGTTTTATACGCAGTATTTT. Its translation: CAISDSKAGGFYTQYF.

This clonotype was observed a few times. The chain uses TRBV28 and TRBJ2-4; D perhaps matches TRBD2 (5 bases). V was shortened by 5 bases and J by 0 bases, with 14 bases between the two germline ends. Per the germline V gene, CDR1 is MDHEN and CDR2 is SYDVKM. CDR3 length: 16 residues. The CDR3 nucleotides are TGTGCCAGCAGTCTAGCCGGTTTGCTAGCCAAAAACATTCAGTACTTC. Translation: CASSLAGLLAKNIQYF.

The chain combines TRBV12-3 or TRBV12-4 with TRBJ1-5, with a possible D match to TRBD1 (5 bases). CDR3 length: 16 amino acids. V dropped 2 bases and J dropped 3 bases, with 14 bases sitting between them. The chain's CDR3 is CASSLRVGGLNQPQHF. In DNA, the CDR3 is TGTGCCAGCAGTTTAAGGGTGGGGGGACTCAATCAGCCCCAGCATTTT.

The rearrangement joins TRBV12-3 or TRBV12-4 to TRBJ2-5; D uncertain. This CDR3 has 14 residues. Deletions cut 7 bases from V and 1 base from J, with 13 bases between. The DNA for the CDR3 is TGTGCCAGCAATGTACGGCAAGTCCAAGAGACCCAGTACTTC. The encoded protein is CASNVRQVQETQYF.